This T cell receptor beta chain was captured in a study of cytomegalovirus exposure and HLA in healthy donors. Study summary: HLA-typed donors were the source of 90 million or so unique TCRs, which an early data release held.

V lost 1 base, J lost 0 bases, and 7 bases lay in between. Germline CDR1 and CDR2: SEHNR and FQNEAQ (reference sequence). The CDR3 extends over 15 amino acids. PCR employed 60 Vbeta and 13 Jbeta primers. TCRdb's copy holds only in-frame clones and misses some; the assay was immunoSEQ multiplex PCR. The sample lists roughly 120,000 clones, 75% to 80% occurring once. This clone was detected only a few times. Its antigen is still unknown. Other DNA variants within this sample encode the same CDR3. Study-level points and caveats: Earlier analysis yielded a pattern in which most TCR beta V segments were productive about 90% or about 30% of the time. Overall, around 150 TCR beta chains were annotated as cytomegalovirus-associated. Certain indistinguishable V segments, among them TRBV6-2 and TRBV6-3, were excluded.

Sequenced material: PBMCs. The TCR was taken from a man aged 40-49 years in good health and CMV-seronegative. V is TRBV7-9 and J is TRBJ1-5; D is unclear. The CDR3 protein is CASSLDGRSNQPQHF. The CDR3 nucleotides are TGTGCCAGCAGCTTAGATGGGCGTAGCAATCAGCCCCAGCATTTT.